Listed below are T cell receptor beta chains from one sample, sequenced in a study of blood T cell repertoires in COVID-19. The repertoire was sequenced with immunoSEQ multiplex PCR; TCRdb's copy has only in-frame clones and lacks some. The data show almost 55,000 clones, 90% seen once. Sequenced sample: peripheral blood. The receptors come from a woman aged 40 to 55 with active COVID-19. The CDR3 runs from the conserved cysteine through the conserved F or W. The D gene is left open where the match is weak. Where a row states a size, it is once, few, many or the class of an expanded clone; other rows omit it.

D gene: NA
J gene: TRBJ1-1
V gene: TRBV5-1
clone size: NA
CDR3 DNA: TGCGCCAGCAGCTTGTTTTCGGGGTCCGCTGAAGCTTTCTTT
CDR3 protein: CASSLFSGSAEAFF

D gene: NA
J gene: TRBJ1-6
V gene: TRBV5-4
clone size: NA
CDR3 DNA: TGTGCCAGCAGCTTATTTACGGGGGGCGTATCCTATAATTCACCCCTCCACTTT
CDR3 protein: CASSLFTGGVSYNSPLHF

D gene: NA
J gene: TRBJ2-2
V gene: TRBV29-1
clone size: NA
CDR3 DNA: TGCAGCGTTGTGAAGGGGAGGACCGGGGAGCTGTTTTTT
CDR3 protein: CSVVKGRTGELFF

D gene: NA
J gene: TRBJ1-1
V gene: TRBV3-1/TRBV3-2
clone size: once
CDR3 DNA: TGTGCCAGCAGCCAAGATTGGGCAAGCCGCGAAGCTTTCTTT
CDR3 protein: CASSQDWASREAFF

D gene: NA
J gene: TRBJ1-1
V gene: TRBV6-5
clone size: NA
CDR3 DNA: TGTGCCAGCAGTTACACGACGGGGAACACTGAAGCTTTCTTT
CDR3 protein: CASSYTTGNTEAFF

D gene: TRBD1
J gene: TRBJ1-1
V gene: TRBV6-5
clone size: once
CDR3 DNA: TGTGCCAGCAGCCCCAGACAGGGGACCTACACTGAAGCTTTCTTT
CDR3 protein: CASSPRQGTYTEAFF

D gene: NA
J gene: TRBJ1-1
V gene: TRBV29-1
clone size: NA
CDR3 DNA: TGCAGCGCCCCCTCTCAATTACGCGGGGACACTGAAGCTTTCTTT
CDR3 protein: CSAPSQLRGDTEAFF

D gene: TRBD1
J gene: TRBJ2-3
V gene: TRBV5-5
clone size: NA
CDR3 DNA: TGTGCCAGCAGCTTGGAATTTACAGGGGGCTTTACGCAGTATTTT
CDR3 protein: CASSLEFTGGFTQYF

D gene: TRBD2
J gene: TRBJ2-5
V gene: TRBV3-1/TRBV3-2
clone size: NA
CDR3 DNA: TGTGCCAGCAGCCAGGGGGGGGACCAAGAGACCCAGTACTTC
CDR3 protein: CASSQGGDQETQYF

D gene: TRBD1
J gene: TRBJ1-2
V gene: TRBV7-2
clone size: NA
CDR3 DNA: TGTGCCAGCAGGACACAGGGGTGGGGAAACTATGGCTACACCTTC
CDR3 protein: CASRTQGWGNYGYTF

D gene: NA
J gene: TRBJ1-1
V gene: TRBV6-5
clone size: NA
CDR3 DNA: TGTGCCAGCAGTTACTTGAGGCCGAACGCTGAAGCTTTCTTT
CDR3 protein: CASSYLRPNAEAFF

D gene: TRBD1
J gene: TRBJ2-7
V gene: TRBV25-1
clone size: NA
CDR3 DNA: TGTGCCAGCAGTGACCAGGGGGCAAGGTCCTACGAGCAGTACTTC
CDR3 protein: CASSDQGARSYEQYF

D gene: NA
J gene: TRBJ2-3
V gene: TRBV7-6
clone size: NA
CDR3 DNA: TGTGCCAGCAGCTTACTATCGTCCACAGATACGCAGTATTTT
CDR3 protein: CASSLLSSTDTQYF

D gene: NA
J gene: TRBJ1-6
V gene: TRBV5-4
clone size: once
CDR3 DNA: TGTGCCAGCAGCCAAGACAGAGATAATTCACCCCTCCACTTT
CDR3 protein: CASSQDRDNSPLHF

D gene: NA
J gene: TRBJ2-3
V gene: TRBV6-5
clone size: NA
CDR3 DNA: TGTGCCAGCAGAGCCCGGGTACCTAGCACAGATACGCAGTATTTT
CDR3 protein: CASRARVPSTDTQYF

D gene: NA
J gene: TRBJ1-1
V gene: TRBV7-9
clone size: NA
CDR3 DNA: TGTGCCAGTAGGGGGGGCACTGAAGCTTTCTTT
CDR3 protein: CASRGGTEAFF

D gene: TRBD1
J gene: TRBJ1-2
V gene: TRBV5-1
clone size: NA
CDR3 DNA: TGCGCCAGCAGCTTGGCGGGACAGGGAATGTTCGGTGGCTACACCTTC
CDR3 protein: CASSLAGQGMFGGYTF

D gene: TRBD2
J gene: TRBJ2-5
V gene: TRBV11-3
clone size: NA
CDR3 DNA: TGTGCCAGCAGCTCCTTAGCGGGGGGGTTCCCAGAGACCCAGTACTTC
CDR3 protein: CASSSLAGGFPETQYF

D gene: TRBD1
J gene: TRBJ1-1
V gene: TRBV9
clone size: NA
CDR3 DNA: TGTGCCAGCAGCTTCGGACAGGGGGTAAGGACTGAAGCTTTCTTT
CDR3 protein: CASSFGQGVRTEAFF

D gene: TRBD2
J gene: TRBJ2-3
V gene: TRBV24-1
clone size: NA
CDR3 DNA: TGTGCCACCAGTGACCACCGAGCGGGGAGCACAGATACGCAGTATTTT
CDR3 protein: CATSDHRAGSTDTQYF

D gene: NA
J gene: TRBJ1-1
V gene: TRBV6-5
clone size: NA
CDR3 DNA: TGTGCCAGCAAAGACCCCCGGGAATGGCTGGCTTTCTTT
CDR3 protein: CASKDPREWLAFF

D gene: NA
J gene: TRBJ2-7
V gene: TRBV3-1/TRBV3-2
clone size: NA
CDR3 DNA: TGTGCCAGCAGCCACCGAGGACAGTCAGGGCAGTACTTC
CDR3 protein: CASSHRGQSGQYF

D gene: TRBD1
J gene: TRBJ2-7
V gene: TRBV6-6
clone size: NA
CDR3 DNA: TGTGCCAGCAGTTACGGGACAGGGCCCTACGAGCAGTACTTC
CDR3 protein: CASSYGTGPYEQYF

D gene: NA
J gene: TRBJ1-5
V gene: TRBV2
clone size: few
CDR3 DNA: TGTGCCAGCAGTGGGCGGAGCAATCAGCCCCAGCATTTT
CDR3 protein: CASSGRSNQPQHF

D gene: TRBD1
J gene: TRBJ2-1
V gene: TRBV24-1
clone size: NA
CDR3 DNA: TGTGCCACCAGTGATTCGGGCCGACAGGGATTCAATGAGCAGTTCTTC
CDR3 protein: CATSDSGRQGFNEQFF

D gene: NA
J gene: TRBJ1-2
V gene: TRBV2
clone size: NA
CDR3 DNA: TGTGCCAGCAGTGAAGCTCCTCAATACTCTCACTATGGCTACACCTTC
CDR3 protein: CASSEAPQYSHYGYTF

D gene: NA
J gene: TRBJ2-5
V gene: TRBV2
clone size: NA
CDR3 DNA: TGTGCCAGCAGTCCGACCAGGGAGACCCAGTACTTC
CDR3 protein: CASSPTRETQYF

D gene: TRBD1
J gene: TRBJ2-1
V gene: TRBV4-2
clone size: NA
CDR3 DNA: TGTGCCAGCAGCCAAGAATGGACAGGGGACAATGAGCAGTTCTTC
CDR3 protein: CASSQEWTGDNEQFF

D gene: NA
J gene: TRBJ1-3
V gene: TRBV7-9
clone size: NA
CDR3 DNA: TGTGCCAGCAGCTTGAGAGGAAACACCATATATTTT
CDR3 protein: CASSLRGNTIYF

D gene: TRBD2
J gene: TRBJ2-5
V gene: TRBV10-3
clone size: NA
CDR3 DNA: TGTGCCACGGGACTATCCGAAGAGACCCAGTACTTC
CDR3 protein: CATGLSEETQYF

D gene: NA
J gene: TRBJ2-3
V gene: TRBV3-1/TRBV3-2
clone size: NA
CDR3 DNA: TGTGCCAGCAGCCAAGACGCGACAGATACGCAGTATTTT
CDR3 protein: CASSQDATDTQYF